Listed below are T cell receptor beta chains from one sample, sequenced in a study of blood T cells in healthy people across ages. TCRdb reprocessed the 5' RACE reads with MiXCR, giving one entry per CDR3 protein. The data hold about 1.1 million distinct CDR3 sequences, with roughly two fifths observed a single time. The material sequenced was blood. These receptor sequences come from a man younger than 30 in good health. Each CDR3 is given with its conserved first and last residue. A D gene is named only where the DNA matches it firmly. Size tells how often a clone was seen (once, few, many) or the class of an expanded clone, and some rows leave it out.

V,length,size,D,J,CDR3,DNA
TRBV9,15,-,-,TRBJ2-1,CASSVGVRRGHEQFF,TGTGCCAGCAGCGTAGGGGTCAGGCGAGGCCATGAGCAGTTCTTC
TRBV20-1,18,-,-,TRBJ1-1,CSARVLGGTLRGSSEAFF,TGCAGTGCTAGAGTTCTAGGGGGGACTTTACGAGGGAGTAGTGAAGCTTTCTTT
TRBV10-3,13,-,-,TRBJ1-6,CAIRRVDDSPLHF,TGTGCCATTAGAAGGGTGGATGATTCACCCCTCCACTTT
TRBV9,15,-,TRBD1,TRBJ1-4,CASSWDRGENEKLFF,TGTGCCAGCAGCTGGGACAGGGGAGAGAATGAAAAACTGTTTTTT
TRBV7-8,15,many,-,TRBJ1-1,CASSLGAAGNTEAFF,TGTGCCAGCAGCTTAGGTGCAGCTGGAAACACTGAAGCTTTCTTT
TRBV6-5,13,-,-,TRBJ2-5,CASKRQLQETQYF,TGTGCCAGCAAAAGACAGCTACAAGAGACCCAGTACTTC
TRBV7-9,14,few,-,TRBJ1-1,CASSLEGTGTEAFF,TGTGCCAGCAGCTTAGAAGGGACGGGGACTGAAGCTTTCTTT
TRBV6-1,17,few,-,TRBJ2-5,CASSDRTNQGAEETQYF,TGTGCCAGCAGTGACCGCACCAACCAGGGTGCCGAAGAGACCCAGTACTTC
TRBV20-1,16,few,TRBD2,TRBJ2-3,CSAGYLGRAHTDTQYF,TGCAGTGCTGGGTACTTAGGGAGGGCTCACACCGATACGCAGTATTTT
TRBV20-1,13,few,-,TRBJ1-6,CSAREDGYSPLHF,TGCAGTGCTAGAGAGGACGGTTATTCACCCCTCCACTTT
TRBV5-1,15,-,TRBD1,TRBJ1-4,CASSLSGTGGEKLFF,TGCGCCAGCAGCCTTTCCGGGACAGGGGGTGAAAAACTGTTTTTT
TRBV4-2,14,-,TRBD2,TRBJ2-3,CASSSSGLLDTQYF,TGTGCCAGCAGCTCTAGCGGTTTACTAGATACGCAGTATTTT
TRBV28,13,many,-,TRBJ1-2,CASSFPVGGGYTF,TGTGCCAGCAGTTTTCCCGTAGGAGGTGGCTACACCTTC
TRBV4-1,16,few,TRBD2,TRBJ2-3,CASSQGTSGETDTQYF,TGCGCCAGCAGCCAAGGGACTAGCGGGGAGACAGATACGCAGTATTTT
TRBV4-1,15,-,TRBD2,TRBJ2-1,CASSREGLPLDEQFF,TGCGCCAGCAGCCGAGAGGGACTACCATTGGATGAGCAGTTCTTC